This TCR beta chain was retrieved from a study of control samples from healthy donors and cancer patients. The CDR3 runs 13 residues. J was trimmed by 8 bases and V by 6 bases; bases with no gene match: 6. In germline, CDR1 is MNHEY, CDR2 SMNVEV (reference sequence). The data were produced by immunoSEQ multiplex PCR, yet TCRdb's version contains in-frame clones alone and is incomplete. The sample shows about 160,000 clones, approximately 92% of them seen only once. The chain links TRBV27 to TRBJ1-4, with 7 bases matching TRBD1. The receptor's source is a woman between 55 and 75 years old in good health. The source material was blood. CDR3 sequence reads: CASRGQNQEKLFF. For the CDR3, the DNA is TGTGCCAGCAGGGGACAGAACCAGGAAAAACTGTTTTTT.